This TCR beta chain appears in the sequencing data of a study of T-cell reconstitution after alpha-beta-depleted transplantation in children (dated by TCRdb to about 2016). Background on the whole study: The study quantitatively tracked T-cell immune reconstitution after TCRalphabeta/CD19-depleted allogeneic hematopoietic cell transplantation in children using TCR repertoire profiling. Overall results and qualifications from the work: The high TCRbeta diversity at day 60 in some patients was ascribed to recipient T cells and intrathymic progenitors that had survived conditioning. The apparently early alphabetaT-cell count recovery about two months after transplant was reportedly dependent on only several hundred rapidly expanded clones derived from non-depleted graft cells. The frequencies of hyperexpanded clones fell over the following months, and after one year, T-cell counts and TCRbeta diversity were mostly attributed to newly produced T cells.

Libraries came from PCR. For sequencing, an Illumina HiSeq 2500 was employed. Molecular barcoding was employed in the preparation of TCR libraries, with unique molecular identifiers being used to normalize TCRbeta repertoire quantification. TCRdb took the public reads, trimmed them with fastp at Q25, ran MiXCR for clone calling and kept in-frame beta chains. Merged by CDR3 protein, the rows form single entries marked with the most common genes and DNA. The sample table lists roughly 490,000 distinct CDR3 sequences, around 10% of them with a count of one. 12% to 15% of the sample rests with the top ten. The treatment or condition label corresponds to: allogeneic hematopoietic cell transplantation with graft depleted of TCRalphabeta T cells and CD19 B cells. Transplant recipients were children who received TCRalphabeta/CD19-depleted allogeneic hematopoietic cell grafts. Of note for this clonotype: No cognate antigen has been identified for it. No much larger clone exists at a distance of one base, and base qualities are not known.

From the cysteine up to the phenylalanine, the CDR3 has a length of 15 residues. Just the 45-base CDR3 DNA is kept, in frame starting at base 1. The V end loses 0 bases and the J end loses 2 bases, and a stretch of 10 bases separates them. CDR1 is given as SEHNR and CDR2 as FQNEAQ, both from the germline V gene (reference sequence). The sample consisted of PBMCs, mostly from graft donor cells, taken 180 days after TCRalphabeta/CD19-depleted stem cell transplant. The source is a female patient between 2 and 15 years old who had a stem cell transplant for aplastic anemia, so the T cells may come from the graft donor. This sequence uses TRBV7-9 and TRBJ2-5; the D segment may tentatively be TRBD1 or TRBD2, each giving 5 matched bases. The CDR3 has the sequence CASSLAMGRQETQYF. The sequenced DNA: TGTGCCAGCAGCTTAGCTATGGGACGTCAAGAGACCCAGTACTTC.